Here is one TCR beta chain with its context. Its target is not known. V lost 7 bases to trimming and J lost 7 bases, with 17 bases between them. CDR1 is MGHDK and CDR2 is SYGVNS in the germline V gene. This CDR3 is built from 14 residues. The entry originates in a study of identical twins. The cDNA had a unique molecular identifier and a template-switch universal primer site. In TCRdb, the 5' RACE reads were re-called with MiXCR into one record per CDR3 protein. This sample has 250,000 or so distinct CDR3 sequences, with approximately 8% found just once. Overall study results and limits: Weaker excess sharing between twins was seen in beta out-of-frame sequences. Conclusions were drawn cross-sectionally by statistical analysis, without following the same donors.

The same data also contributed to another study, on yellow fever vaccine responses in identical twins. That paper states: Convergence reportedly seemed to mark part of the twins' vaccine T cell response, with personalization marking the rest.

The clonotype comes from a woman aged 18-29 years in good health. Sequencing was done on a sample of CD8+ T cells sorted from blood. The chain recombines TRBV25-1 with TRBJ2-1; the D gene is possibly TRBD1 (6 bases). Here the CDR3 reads CASTPGAVWNEQFF. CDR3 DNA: TGTGCCAGCACCCCAGGGGCAGTTTGGAATGAGCAGTTCTTC.